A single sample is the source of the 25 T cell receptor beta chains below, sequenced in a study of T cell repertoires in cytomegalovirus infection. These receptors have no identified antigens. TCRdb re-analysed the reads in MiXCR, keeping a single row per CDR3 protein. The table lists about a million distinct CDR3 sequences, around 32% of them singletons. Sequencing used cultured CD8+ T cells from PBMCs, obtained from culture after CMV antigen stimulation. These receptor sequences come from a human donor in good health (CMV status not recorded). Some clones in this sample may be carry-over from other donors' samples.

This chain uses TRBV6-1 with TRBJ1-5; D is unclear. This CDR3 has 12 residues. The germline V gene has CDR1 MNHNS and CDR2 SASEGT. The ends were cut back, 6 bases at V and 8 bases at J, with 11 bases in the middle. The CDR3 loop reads CASRTPREPQHF. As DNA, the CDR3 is TGTGCCAGCAGAACCCCGCGGGAGCCCCAGCATTTT.

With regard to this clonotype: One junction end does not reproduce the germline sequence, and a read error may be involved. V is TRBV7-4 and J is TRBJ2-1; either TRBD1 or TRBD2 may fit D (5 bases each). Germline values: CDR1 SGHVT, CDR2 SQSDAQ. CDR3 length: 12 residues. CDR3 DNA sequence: TGTGCCAACAGCCGGGACGGCGGTGAGCAGTTCTTC. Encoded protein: CANSRDGGEQFF.

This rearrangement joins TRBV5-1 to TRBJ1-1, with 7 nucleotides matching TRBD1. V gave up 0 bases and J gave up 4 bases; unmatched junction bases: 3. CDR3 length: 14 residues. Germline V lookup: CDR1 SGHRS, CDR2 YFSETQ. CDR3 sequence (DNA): TGCGCCAGCAGCTTGGGGACAGGACTCACTGAAGCTTTCTTT. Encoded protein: CASSLGTGLTEAFF. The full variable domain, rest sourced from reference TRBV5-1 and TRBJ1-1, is KAGVTQTPRYLIKTRGQQVTLSCSPISGHRSVSWYQQTPGQGLQFLFEYFSETQRNKGNFPGRFSGRQFSNSRSEMNVSTLELGDSALYLCASSLGTGLTEAFFGQGTRLTVV.

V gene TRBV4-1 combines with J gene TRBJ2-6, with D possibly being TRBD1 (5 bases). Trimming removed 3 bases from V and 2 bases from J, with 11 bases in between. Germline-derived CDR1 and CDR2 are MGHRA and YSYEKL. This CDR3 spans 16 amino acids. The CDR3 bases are TGCGCCAGCAGCCAGCAGGGATCTCCTGGGGCCAACGTCCTGACTTTC. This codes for CASSQQGSPGANVLTF.

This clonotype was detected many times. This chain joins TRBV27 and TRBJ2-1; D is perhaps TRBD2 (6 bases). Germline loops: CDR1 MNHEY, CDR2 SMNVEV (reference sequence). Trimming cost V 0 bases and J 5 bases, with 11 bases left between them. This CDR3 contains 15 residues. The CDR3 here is CASSLSMGLNNEQFF. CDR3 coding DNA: TGTGCCAGCAGTTTATCGATGGGACTCAACAATGAGCAGTTCTTC.

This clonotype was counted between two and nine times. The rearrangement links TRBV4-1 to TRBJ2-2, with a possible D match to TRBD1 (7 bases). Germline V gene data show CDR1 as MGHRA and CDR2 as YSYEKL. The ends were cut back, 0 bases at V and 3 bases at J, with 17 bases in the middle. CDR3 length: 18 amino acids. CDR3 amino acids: CASSQDSAGTDYTGELFF. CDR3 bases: TGCGCCAGCAGCCAAGATTCCGCGGGGACAGATTACACCGGGGAGCTGTTTTTT.

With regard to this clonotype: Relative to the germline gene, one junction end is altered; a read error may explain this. CDR3 in amino acids: CANSLEGTGTGYPSNYGYTF. In nucleotides, the CDR3 is TGTGCCAACAGCTTGGAAGGTACCGGGACAGGGTACCCTAGTAACTATGGCTACACCTTC. This sequence joins TRBV7-9 and TRBJ1-2; TRBD1 matches at 9 bases. This CDR3 is built from 20 residues. The germline CDR1 and CDR2 sequences are SEHNR and FQNEAQ (reference sequence).

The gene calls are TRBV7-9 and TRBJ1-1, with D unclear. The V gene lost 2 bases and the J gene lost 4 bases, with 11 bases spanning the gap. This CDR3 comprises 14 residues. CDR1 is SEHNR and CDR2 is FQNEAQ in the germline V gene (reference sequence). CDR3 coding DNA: TGTGCCAGCAGCTTACCCCGGGCGGGCACTGAAGCTTTCTTT. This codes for CASSLPRAGTEAFF.

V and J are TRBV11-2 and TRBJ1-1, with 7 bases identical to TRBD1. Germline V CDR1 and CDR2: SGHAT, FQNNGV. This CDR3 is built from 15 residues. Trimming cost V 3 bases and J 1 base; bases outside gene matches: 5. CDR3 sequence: CASSLRGLGNTEAFF. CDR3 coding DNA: TGTGCCAGCAGCTTGAGGGGGCTTGGGAACACTGAAGCTTTCTTT.

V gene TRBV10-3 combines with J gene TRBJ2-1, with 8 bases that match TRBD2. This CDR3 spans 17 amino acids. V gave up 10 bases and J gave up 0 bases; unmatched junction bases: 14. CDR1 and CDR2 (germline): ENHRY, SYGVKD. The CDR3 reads CATVGIAGTSSYNEQFF. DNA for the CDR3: TGTGCCACCGTGGGTATAGCGGGGACTAGCTCCTACAATGAGCAGTTCTTC.

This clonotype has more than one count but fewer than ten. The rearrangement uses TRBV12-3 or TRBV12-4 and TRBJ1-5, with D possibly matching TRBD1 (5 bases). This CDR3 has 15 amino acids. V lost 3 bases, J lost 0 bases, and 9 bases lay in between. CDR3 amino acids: CASSFWGDSNQPQHF. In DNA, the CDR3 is TGTGCCAGCAGTTTTTGGGGCGATAGCAATCAGCCCCAGCATTTT.

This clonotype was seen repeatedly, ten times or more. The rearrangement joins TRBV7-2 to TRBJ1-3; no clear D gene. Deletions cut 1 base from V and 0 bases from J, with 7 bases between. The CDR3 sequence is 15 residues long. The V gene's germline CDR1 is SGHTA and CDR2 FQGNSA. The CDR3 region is CASSLDYSSGNTIYF. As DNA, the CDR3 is TGTGCCAGCAGCTTAGACTACAGCTCTGGAAACACCATATATTTT.

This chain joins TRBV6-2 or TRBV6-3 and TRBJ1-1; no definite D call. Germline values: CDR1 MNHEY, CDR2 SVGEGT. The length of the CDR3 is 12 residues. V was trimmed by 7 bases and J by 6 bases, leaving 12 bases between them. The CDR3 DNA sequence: TGTGCCAGCACCCCGGGTGGTTCTGAAGCTTTCTTT. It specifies CASTPGGSEAFF.

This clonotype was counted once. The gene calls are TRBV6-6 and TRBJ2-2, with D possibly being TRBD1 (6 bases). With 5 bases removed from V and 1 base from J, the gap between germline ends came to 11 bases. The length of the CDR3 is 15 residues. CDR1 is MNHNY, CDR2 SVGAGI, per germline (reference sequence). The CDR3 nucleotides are TGTGCCAGCAGTACAGGGTTCGGGAACACCGGGGAGCTGTTTTTT. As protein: CASSTGFGNTGELFF.

The CDR3 here is CASSPDRNMNTEAFF. In DNA, the CDR3 is TGCGCCAGCAGCCCCGACAGGAACATGAACACTGAAGCTTTCTTT. This chain connects TRBV5-1 to TRBJ1-1, with TRBD1 as a possible D gene (6 bases). Germline values: CDR1 SGHRS, CDR2 YFSETQ. The V and J ends lost 4 bases and 0 bases respectively, with 13 bases between them. The CDR3 sequence is 15 residues long.

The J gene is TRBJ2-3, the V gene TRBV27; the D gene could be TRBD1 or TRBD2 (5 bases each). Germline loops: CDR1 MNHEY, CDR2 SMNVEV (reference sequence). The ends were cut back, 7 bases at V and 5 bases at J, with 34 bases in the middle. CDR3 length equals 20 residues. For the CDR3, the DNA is TGTGCCAGCACCTCTCTTAGTGGGGCTAGCTACTATTCGACACGAGATACGCAGTATTTT. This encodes CASTSLSGASYYSTRDTQYF.

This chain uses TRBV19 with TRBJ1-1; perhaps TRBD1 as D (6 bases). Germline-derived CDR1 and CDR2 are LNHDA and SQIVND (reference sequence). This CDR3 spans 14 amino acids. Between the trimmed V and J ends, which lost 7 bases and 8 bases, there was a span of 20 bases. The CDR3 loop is CASILGGLEAEAFF. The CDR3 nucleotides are TGTGCCAGTATCCTTGGGGGGCTGGAGGCCGAAGCTTTCTTT. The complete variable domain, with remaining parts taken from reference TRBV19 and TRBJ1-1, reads DGGITQSPKYLFRKEGQNVTLSCEQNLNHDAMYWYRQDPGQGLRLIYYSQIVNDFQKGDIAEGYSVSREKKESFPLTVTSAQKNPTAFYLCASILGGLEAEAFFGQGTRLTVV.

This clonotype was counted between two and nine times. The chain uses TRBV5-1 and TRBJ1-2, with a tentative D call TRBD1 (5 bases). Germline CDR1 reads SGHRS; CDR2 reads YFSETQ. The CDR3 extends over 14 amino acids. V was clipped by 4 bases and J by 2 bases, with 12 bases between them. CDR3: CASSLRDLNYGYTF. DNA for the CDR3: TGCGCCAGCAGCCTGCGGGACCTAAACTATGGCTACACCTTC.

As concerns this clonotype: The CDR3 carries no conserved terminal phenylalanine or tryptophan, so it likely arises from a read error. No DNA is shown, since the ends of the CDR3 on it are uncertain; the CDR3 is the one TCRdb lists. This CDR3 reads CASSSTGPYIL. The gene calls are TRBV7-9 and TRBJ2-7; the table's D call, TRBD1, has no DNA check behind it. With termini counted, the CDR3 has 11 amino acids. Germline V gene data show CDR1 as SEHNR and CDR2 as FQNEAQ (reference sequence).

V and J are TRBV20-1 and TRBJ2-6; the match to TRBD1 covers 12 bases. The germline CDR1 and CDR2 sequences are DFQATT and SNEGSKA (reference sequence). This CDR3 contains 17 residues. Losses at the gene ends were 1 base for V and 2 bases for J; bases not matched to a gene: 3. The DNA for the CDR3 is TGCAGTGCTAGAGTGGGACAGGGGGCGCCTGGGGCCAACGTCCTGACTTTC. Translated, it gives CSARVGQGAPGANVLTF.

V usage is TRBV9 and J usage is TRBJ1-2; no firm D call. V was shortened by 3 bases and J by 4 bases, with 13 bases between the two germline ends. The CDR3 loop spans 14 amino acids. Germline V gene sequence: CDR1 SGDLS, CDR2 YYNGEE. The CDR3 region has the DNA TGTGCCAGCAGCGCGGACGGAGCCTCCTATGGCTACACCTTC. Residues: CASSADGASYGYTF.

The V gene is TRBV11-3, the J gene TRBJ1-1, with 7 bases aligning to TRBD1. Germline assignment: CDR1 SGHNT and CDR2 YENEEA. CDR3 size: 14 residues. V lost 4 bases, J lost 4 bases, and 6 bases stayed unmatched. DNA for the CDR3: TGTGCCAGCAGCTCTAGGGACAGACCCACTGAAGCTTTCTTT. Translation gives CASSSRDRPTEAFF.

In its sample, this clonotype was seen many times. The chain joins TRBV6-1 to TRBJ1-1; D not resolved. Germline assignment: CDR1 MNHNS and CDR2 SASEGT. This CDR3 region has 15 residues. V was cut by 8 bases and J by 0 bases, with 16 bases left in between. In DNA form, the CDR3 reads TGTGCCAGCTCCCCACACGACACCTTGAACACTGAAGCTTTCTTT. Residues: CASSPHDTLNTEAFF.

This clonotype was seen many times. The CDR3 DNA is TGTGCCAGCAGCCTCTACGGGGGCGGTGCCGGGGAGCTGTTTTTT. This gives the protein CASSLYGGGAGELFF. This chain links TRBV7-2 with TRBJ2-2; D is perhaps TRBD1 or TRBD2 (6 bases each). Trimming took off 5 bases at V and 6 bases at J, with 16 bases between the two ends. CDR3 size: 15 residues. Per germline, CDR1 SGHTA and CDR2 FQGNSA.

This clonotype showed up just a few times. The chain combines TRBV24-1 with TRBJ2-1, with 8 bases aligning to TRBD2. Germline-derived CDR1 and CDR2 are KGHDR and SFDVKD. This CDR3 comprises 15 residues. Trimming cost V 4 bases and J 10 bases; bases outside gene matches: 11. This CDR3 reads CATSEGLLGGGEQFF. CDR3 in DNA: TGTGCCACCAGTGAGGGTCTCTTGGGCGGGGGGGAGCAGTTCTTC.